The source of this T cell receptor (beta chain) is a study of identical twins. Study outcomes and limitations: Recombination models fit unrelated individuals' TCR alpha sharing but underestimated twins'.

Trimming cost V 4 bases and J 1 base; bases outside gene matches: 3. The CDR3 is 14 amino acids. Using its own MiXCR run on the 5' RACE reads, TCRdb lists one record per CDR3 protein. The sample carries around 1.7 million distinct CDR3 sequences, about 30% recorded once. This clonotype was found many times. The antigen remains undetermined. The sequence came from a newborn girl in good health. V usage is TRBV12-3 or TRBV12-4 and J usage is TRBJ2-5; TRBD1 aligns across 7 bases. The sample taken for sequencing was cord blood. The CDR3 DNA is TGTGCCAGCAGTTCCGACAGGGCCCAAGAGACCCAGTACTTC. It is translated as CASSSDRAQETQYF.